This passage covers 15 T cell receptor beta chains from one sample sequenced in a study of blood T cell repertoires in COVID-19. Profiled with immunoSEQ multiplex PCR; TCRdb holds only in-frame clones, not every one. The table shows approximately 68,000 clones, with 85% to 90% occurring only once. Source material: peripheral blood. These receptors were obtained from a man aged 50 to 60 with active COVID-19.

This chain links TRBV4-3 with TRBJ2-3; D gene uncertain. V lost 0 bases and J 10 bases, leaving 11 bases between the germline ends. CDR3 size: 13 residues. The germline gives CDR1 LGHNA, CDR2 YSLEER. This chain's CDR3 is CASSQDLGWAQYF. The CDR3, as DNA: TGCGCCAGCAGCCAAGATCTAGGTTGGGCGCAGTATTTT.

V gene TRBV5-1 combines with J gene TRBJ2-5; D unclear. This CDR3 region has 12 residues. Germline-derived CDR1 and CDR2 are SGHRS and YFSETQ. V was trimmed by 0 bases and J by 7 bases, leaving 7 bases between them. DNA for the CDR3: TGCGCCAGCAGCTTGGGTTACGGGACCCAGTACTTC. Translated: CASSLGYGTQYF. Variable domain in full (rest from reference TRBV5-1 and TRBJ2-5): KAGVTQTPRYLIKTRGQQVTLSCSPISGHRSVSWYQQTPGQGLQFLFEYFSETQRNKGNFPGRFSGRQFSNSRSEMNVSTLELGDSALYLCASSLGYGTQYFGPGTRLLVL.

The V gene is TRBV23-1, the J gene TRBJ2-1; 9 positions match TRBD2. TRBV23-1 is noted as an ORF with a role that remains uncertain. V was clipped by 9 bases and J by 4 bases; unmatched bases: 4. The CDR3 consists of 13 residues. The CDR3 region has the DNA TGCGCCAGGGAGCGGGAGGAATACAATGAGCAGTTCTTC. This translates into CAREREEYNEQFF.

This clone occurred once. This chain uses TRBV20-1 with TRBJ1-1, with unresolved D. This CDR3 has 10 residues. Looked up from germline, CDR1 is DFQATT and CDR2 is SNEGSKA (reference sequence). The ends were cut back, 5 bases at V and 7 bases at J, with 8 bases in the middle. The CDR3 DNA sequence: TGCAGTGCTTCGGTTAATGAAGCTTTCTTT. This codes for CSASVNEAFF.

The chain employs TRBV27 and TRBJ1-1; TRBD1 might be the D (5 bases). The CDR3 length is 16 residues. The germline V gene encodes CDR1 MNHEY and CDR2 SMNVEV (reference sequence). V was shortened by 8 bases and J by 0 bases, with 19 bases between the two germline ends. The DNA of the CDR3 is TGTGCCAGCTCCTCGCGGGGGGTTATTCTGAACACTGAAGCTTTCTTT. This sequence encodes CASSSRGVILNTEAFF.

The sample holds one count of this clone. The V and J genes are TRBV3-1 (or the pseudogene TRBV3-2) and TRBJ2-7; D perhaps matches TRBD2 (6 bases). The germline V gene has CDR1 LGHDT and CDR2 YNNKEL (reference sequence). V gave up 0 bases and J gave up 9 bases, with 12 bases separating them. The CDR3 extends over 13 amino acids. The CDR3 region has the DNA TGTGCCAGCAGCCAAGAGGCGCGGAGGGGGCAGTACTTC. Encoded protein: CASSQEARRGQYF.

This clone was counted between two and nine times. The genes are TRBV7-3 and TRBJ1-6; a possible D gene is TRBD1 (6 bases). There are 14 residues in the CDR3. The germline gives CDR1 SGHTA, CDR2 FQGTGA. V dropped 5 bases and J dropped 6 bases, with 11 bases sitting between them. The CDR3 coding sequence is TGTGCCAGCAGCCCCGGGACACGTAATTCACCCCTCCACTTT. Translation: CASSPGTRNSPLHF.

The rearrangement joins TRBV2 to TRBJ1-1; D might be TRBD1 (6 bases). The CDR3 is 12 residues long. The germline CDR1 and CDR2 sequences are SNHLY and FYNNEI. Between the trimmed V and J ends, which lost 5 bases and 10 bases, there was a span of 14 bases. Here the CDR3 DNA reads TGTGCCAGCAGTCCGGACAGTCCCTCAGCTTTCTTT. This translates into CASSPDSPSAFF. The entire variable domain, with the rest obtained from reference TRBV2 and TRBJ1-1, is as follows: EPEVTQTPSHQVTQMGQEVILRCVPISNHLYFYWYRQILGQKVEFLVSFYNNEISEKSEIFDDQFSVERPDGSNFTLKIRSTKLEDSAMYFCASSPDSPSAFFGQGTRLTVV.

The chain carries TRBV7-9 and TRBJ2-3, with 12 bases lining up with TRBD2. Germline CDR1 and CDR2: SEHNR and FQNEAQ (reference sequence). J lost 3 bases, V lost 4 bases, and 5 bases had no gene match. The CDR3 length is 16 residues. Here the CDR3 reads CASSYPSGRVTDTQYF. CDR3 nucleotides: TGTGCCAGCAGCTATCCTAGCGGGAGGGTAACAGATACGCAGTATTTT.

The V gene is TRBV7-2, the J gene TRBJ2-7, with TRBD1 matching over 9 bases. Germline loops: CDR1 SGHTA, CDR2 FQGNSA. The trim removed 2 bases at V and 3 bases at J, leaving 5 bases unmatched. The CDR3 totals 15 residues. The CDR3 region has the DNA TGTGCCAGCAGCTTAATACAGGGGGCCAACTACGAGCAGTACTTC. This translates into CASSLIQGANYEQYF.

J is TRBJ2-3 and V is TRBV6-1; the match to TRBD2 covers 10 bases. CDR1 MNHNS and CDR2 SASEGT come from the germline V gene. The V and J ends lost 3 bases and 6 bases, in that order; junction bases with no gene match: 6. CDR3 length: 15 amino acids. CDR3 coding DNA: TGTGCCAGCAGTGAGTGGACTAGCGGTGGGGATACGCAGTATTTT. Protein: CASSEWTSGGDTQYF.

This clone was picked up one time. The chain is built from TRBV5-1 and TRBJ2-7; D ambiguous. Germline lookup yields CDR1 SGHRS and CDR2 YFSETQ. This CDR3 is built from 12 residues. Trimming removed 3 bases at V and 3 bases at J, with 7 bases between. DNA for the CDR3: TGCGCCAGCAGCTCGTCGGGCTACGAGCAGTACTTC. Protein: CASSSSGYEQYF. Looking up the rest from reference TRBV5-1 and TRBJ2-7 gives the full variable domain: KAGVTQTPRYLIKTRGQQVTLSCSPISGHRSVSWYQQTPGQGLQFLFEYFSETQRNKGNFPGRFSGRQFSNSRSEMNVSTLELGDSALYLCASSSSGYEQYFGPGTRLTVT.

The chain joins TRBV11-2 to TRBJ2-5; 13 nucleotides match TRBD2. The germline V gene has CDR1 SGHAT and CDR2 FQNNGV. The CDR3 consists of 16 residues. With V trimmed by 5 bases and J by 5 bases, 8 bases remained unmatched. The CDR3 loop is CASSTGLAGVWETQYF. The CDR3 DNA reads as TGTGCCAGCAGCACCGGACTAGCGGGAGTCTGGGAGACCCAGTACTTC. The full variable domain, rest sourced from reference TRBV11-2 and TRBJ2-5, is EAGVAQSPRYKIIEKRQSVAFWCNPISGHATLYWYQQILGQGPKLLIQFQNNGVVDDSQLPKDRFSAERLKGVDSTLKIQPAKLEDSAVYLCASSTGLAGVWETQYFGPGTRLLVL.

This clone has only a few counts. The chain combines TRBV7-9 with TRBJ2-1; 7 nucleotides align to TRBD1. This CDR3 comprises 14 residues. J was trimmed by 5 bases and V by 1 base; bases with no gene match: 2. Germline V lookup: CDR1 SEHNR, CDR2 FQNEAQ (reference sequence). The CDR3 DNA is TGTGCCAGCAGCTTAGTCACAGGGGACAATGAGCAGTTCTTC. Its protein product is CASSLVTGDNEQFF.

The CDR3 nucleotides are TGTGCCAGCAGCCGCCCGACTAGCGGGGGGGCCTACGAGCAGTACTTC. This codes for CASSRPTSGGAYEQYF. The J gene is TRBJ2-7, the V gene TRBV4-2; 14 bases fit TRBD2. V shed 4 bases and J 2 bases; nucleotides not matched to a gene: 4. Germline loops: CDR1 LGHNA, CDR2 YNFKEQ. This CDR3 is built from 16 residues.